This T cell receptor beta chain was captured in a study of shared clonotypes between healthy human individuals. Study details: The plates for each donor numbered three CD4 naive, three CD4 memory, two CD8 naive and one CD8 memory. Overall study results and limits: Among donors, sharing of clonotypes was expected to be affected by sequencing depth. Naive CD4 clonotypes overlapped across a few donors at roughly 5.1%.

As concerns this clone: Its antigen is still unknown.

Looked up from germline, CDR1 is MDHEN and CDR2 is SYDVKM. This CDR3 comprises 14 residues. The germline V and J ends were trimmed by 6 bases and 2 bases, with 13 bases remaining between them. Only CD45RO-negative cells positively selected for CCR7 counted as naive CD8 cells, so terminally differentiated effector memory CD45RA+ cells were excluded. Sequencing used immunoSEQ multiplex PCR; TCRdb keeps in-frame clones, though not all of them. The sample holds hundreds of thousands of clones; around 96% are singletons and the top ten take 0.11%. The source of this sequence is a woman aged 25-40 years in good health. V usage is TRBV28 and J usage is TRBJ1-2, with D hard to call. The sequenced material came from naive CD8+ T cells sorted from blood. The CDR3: CASRSVLQNYGYTF. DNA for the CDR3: TGTGCCAGCAGAAGCGTGTTACAGAACTATGGCTACACCTTC.